This T cell receptor beta chain is drawn from a study of T cells in Graves' hyperthyroidism and ophthalmopathy. Study context: Peripheral blood was drawn at first diagnosis, prior to all treatment. Notes on the study in general: Blood shared most expanded thyroid clonotypes above 0.001.

Using RNA transcripts as the source, TCR beta CDR3 regions were amplified. HTBI primers drove first-round RT-PCR of the TCR CDR3. Using its own MiXCR run on the multiplex PCR reads, TCRdb lists one record per CDR3 protein. This sample yields hundreds of thousands of distinct CDR3 sequences, of which about 15% are seen a single time; approximately 19% belongs to the top ten. This clonotype occurred many times. Its antigen is not known. J gave up 8 bases and V 4 bases, and 8 bases lay outside the gene matches. The CDR3 extends over 15 amino acids. Germline V gene data show CDR1 as MGHRA and CDR2 as YSYEKL.

This TCR was recovered from a woman aged 55 to 70 with Graves' ophthalmopathy. The V call is TRBV4-1, the J call TRBJ2-1, with 10 nucleotides matching TRBD2. Sequenced sample: blood. CDR3 sequence (DNA): TGCGCCAGCAGCCTGCCTAGCGGGAGTACGGATGAGCAGTTCTTC. As protein: CASSLPSGSTDEQFF.